The clone carrying this T cell receptor (beta chain) has a handful of counts. Antigen: not known. This sample stems from a study of neoadjuvant anti-PD-1 for oral cavity cancer. Whole-study context: Around day 43, patients without progression received a fourth nivolumab dose before surgery. Broader study findings: Larger post-treatment preexisting tumor clones tracked with greater tumor shrinkage. Higher pretreatment Treg/Th17 ratios tracked higher pretreatment blood clonality.

The patients had HPV-negative, locally advanced oral cavity squamous cell carcinoma. The CDR3 length is 11 residues. Germline lookup yields CDR1 DFQATT and CDR2 SNEGSKA (reference sequence). Trimming pared 7 bases from V and 8 bases from J, leaving 14 bases between. Profiling relied on immunoSEQ multiplex PCR, and the TCRdb table lists in-frame clones only, not all of them. Among some 7,600 clones listed, 53% were seen once. The source of this sequence is a person aged 40 to 85 with oral cavity squamous cell carcinoma. This chain uses TRBV20-1 with TRBJ1-2; tentative D call: TRBD1 (5 bases). Sequencing used tumor tissue, obtained before nivolumab (anti-PD-1) treatment. In DNA form, the CDR3 reads TGCAGTGTGGGCAGGGAAGACGGCTACACCTTC. The encoded protein is CSVGREDGYTF.